This is a list of T cell receptor beta chains from one sample in a study of identical twins. TCRdb recomputed calls from the 5' RACE reads with MiXCR, one row per CDR3 protein. The sample shows around 500,000 distinct CDR3 sequences, 13% to 15% of them seen only once. Another study also made use of these data, one on yellow fever vaccine responses in identical twins.

The sample was CD4+ T cells sorted from blood. The receptors here all came from a woman younger than 30 in good health. CDR3s leave out the opening cysteine and the closing phenylalanine or tryptophan. Size tells how often a clone was seen (once, few, many) or the class of an expanded clone, and some rows leave it out.

j_gene,v_gene,abundance,CDR3aa
TRBJ2-7,TRBV5-1,many,ASSLGSSGGTYEQY
TRBJ2-1,TRBV4-2,NA,ASSLKRGAEQF
TRBJ2-1,TRBV7-2,many,ASSLAAAGSYNEQF
TRBJ2-7,TRBV14,NA,ASSQDSASGRYEQY
TRBJ2-7,TRBV29-1,few,SVWMDSYEQY
TRBJ2-3,TRBV11-2,few,ASRSPGRPPADTQY
TRBJ2-5,TRBV24-1,NA,ATSAVPPGQGQETQY
TRBJ2-7,TRBV28,few,ASSLSAPPEQY
TRBJ2-7,TRBV5-1,NA,AIFEASGTYEQY
TRBJ2-7,TRBV19,NA,ASSASAGGVNYEQY
TRBJ2-1,TRBV10-3,many,AISWIAGGPGNEQF
TRBJ2-5,TRBV4-1,NA,ASSPVVRKGAKTQY
TRBJ2-3,TRBV2,few,ASSGGTYSDTQY
TRBJ2-5,TRBV6-2/TRBV6-3,NA,ASSYWGVAGVQETQY
TRBJ1-2,TRBV5-5,NA,ASSREPRDTPNGYT
TRBJ2-1,TRBV5-1,many,ASSLKQGKADNEQF
TRBJ2-3,TRBV27,many,ASSSAWTDTDTQY
TRBJ2-3,TRBV25-1,NA,ASRGAGGPFNTQY
TRBJ2-3,TRBV6-2/TRBV6-3,NA,ASRGLASASTDTQY
TRBJ2-2,TRBV6-5,NA,ASSYSGLAGVGELF
TRBJ1-5,TRBV6-1,few,ASSPGQPTSAGQPQH